The 29 T cell receptor beta chains in this list originate from one sample, sequenced in a study of T cells in Graves' hyperthyroidism and ophthalmopathy. The TCR beta CDR3 regions underwent amplification using RNA transcripts as the source. The TCR CDR3 first-round RT-PCR relied on the HTBI primer set. TCRdb reprocessed the multiplex PCR reads via MiXCR and lists one record per CDR3 protein. This sample has roughly 380,000 distinct CDR3 sequences; around 13% occur once, and the top ten carry 5% to 6%. Sequencing input: blood. The receptor source for this set is a woman between 18 and 29 years old with Graves' hyperthyroidism.

This clonotype was found a few times. The J gene is TRBJ1-2, the V gene TRBV5-1; D gene ambiguous. In germline, CDR1 is SGHRS, CDR2 YFSETQ. Trimming removed 3 bases from V and 4 bases from J, with 10 bases in between. The CDR3 is 13 residues long. The CDR3 sequence is CASSSGQIYGYTF. CDR3 DNA: TGCGCCAGCAGCTCCGGGCAGATCTATGGCTACACCTTC. The whole variable domain, remainder taken from reference TRBV5-1 and TRBJ1-2, is KAGVTQTPRYLIKTRGQQVTLSCSPISGHRSVSWYQQTPGQGLQFLFEYFSETQRNKGNFPGRFSGRQFSNSRSEMNVSTLELGDSALYLCASSSGQIYGYTFGSGTRLTVV.

The rearrangement links TRBV7-9 to TRBJ2-2; 7 positions match TRBD1. V shed 5 bases and J 1 base; nucleotides not matched to a gene: 19. CDR1 SEHNR and CDR2 FQNEAQ come from the germline V gene (reference sequence). The CDR3 has 20 residues. This chain's CDR3 is CASSTSRDRGLAGNTGELFF. Written as DNA, the CDR3 is TGTGCCAGCAGCACGAGCCGGGACAGAGGCCTAGCTGGGAACACCGGGGAGCTGTTTTTT.

The sample holds one count of this clonotype. The chain combines TRBV19 with TRBJ1-1, with D perhaps matching TRBD1 (5 bases). The V and J ends lost 3 bases and 6 bases respectively, with 14 bases between them. The CDR3 runs 14 residues. Germline V lookup: CDR1 LNHDA, CDR2 SQIVND (reference sequence). Here the CDR3 DNA reads TGTGCCAGTAGTATCGCGAGGGGCCCCCCTGAAGCTTTCTTT. This sequence encodes CASSIARGPPEAFF.

This clonotype has at least ten counts. This rearrangement joins TRBV12-3 or TRBV12-4 to TRBJ2-3, with D perhaps TRBD2 (6 bases). Between the trimmed V and J ends, which lost 6 bases and 4 bases, there was a span of 14 bases. The CDR3 totals 14 residues. CDR3 in amino acids: CASRRRDGADTQYF. For the CDR3, the DNA is TGTGCCAGCAGACGGAGGGACGGCGCAGATACGCAGTATTTT.

In its sample, this clonotype was seen a few times. V usage is TRBV6-1 and J usage is TRBJ2-7; 7 positions match TRBD1. CDR3 size: 14 residues. Germline loops: CDR1 MNHNS, CDR2 SASEGT. V gave up 3 bases and J gave up 3 bases; unmatched junction bases: 5. The CDR3: CASSDLGQFYEQYF. The DNA for the CDR3 is TGTGCCAGCAGTGACTTGGGACAGTTCTACGAGCAGTACTTC.

This clonotype has at least ten counts. The chain couples TRBV27 to TRBJ1-2; D not certain. The CDR3 loop spans 11 amino acids. V shed 10 bases and J shed 1 base, with 7 bases lying between them. Germline lookup yields CDR1 MNHEY and CDR2 SMNVEV (reference sequence). The CDR3 reads CATKFNYGYTF. The CDR3 coding sequence is TGTGCCACCAAATTTAACTATGGCTACACCTTC.

This clonotype was seen repeatedly, ten times or more. This rearrangement joins TRBV9 to TRBJ2-1; D uncertain. Deletions cut 0 bases from V and 5 bases from J, with 9 bases between. Germline CDR1 SGDLS, CDR2 YYNGEE. The length of the CDR3 is 14 residues. CDR3 sequence reads: CASSVEGWDNEQFF. The CDR3 bases are TGTGCCAGCAGCGTAGAAGGGTGGGACAATGAGCAGTTCTTC.

There are a few counts of this clonotype. The J gene is TRBJ1-1, the V gene TRBV7-9; D unclear. Germline CDR1 is SEHNR and CDR2 is FQNEAQ (reference sequence). V was trimmed by 1 base and J by 4 bases, leaving 10 bases between them. CDR3 size: 14 residues. The CDR3 nucleotides are TGTGCCAGCAGCTTAGGGGATTACGGCACTGAAGCTTTCTTT. The encoded protein is CASSLGDYGTEAFF.

This clonotype was seen more than once but under ten times. Since a much larger clone is just one base distant, this may be a read error. It is likely a read error, because the conserved phenylalanine at the end of the CDR3 is missing. The chain carries TRBV12-3 or TRBV12-4 and TRBJ1-5; D might be TRBD1 (6 bases). This CDR3 has 14 residues. Trimming stripped 3 bases from V and 1 base from J, with 7 bases between. CDR3 in amino acids: CASSFRGSNQPQHS. The CDR3, as DNA: TGTGCCAGCAGTTTCAGGGGCAGCAATCAGCCCCAGCATTCT.

The rearrangement links TRBV28 to TRBJ1-4, with 7 bases that match TRBD1. The V and J ends lost 5 bases and 6 bases, in that order; junction bases with no gene match: 6. The CDR3 runs 14 residues. Germline values: CDR1 MDHEN, CDR2 SYDVKM. The DNA for the CDR3 is TGTGCCAGCAGTCCTGGGACAGTGGATGAAAAACTGTTTTTT. Translating gives CASSPGTVDEKLFF.

This clonotype turned up a few times. The chain couples TRBV6-1 to TRBJ2-1; TRBD1 aligns across 12 bases. The V gene's germline CDR1 is MNHNS and CDR2 SASEGT. With 6 bases clipped from V and 7 bases from J, the junction kept 10 bases outside the gene matches. This CDR3 comprises 16 residues. The CDR3 loop is CASSPAGQGAKNEQFF. CDR3 DNA: TGTGCCAGCAGCCCAGCGGGACAGGGGGCGAAGAATGAGCAGTTCTTC.

This clonotype came up a few times. The J gene is TRBJ1-2, the V gene TRBV4-1; no reliable D call. The CDR3 sequence is 11 residues long. Trimming removed 0 bases at V and 9 bases at J, with 5 bases between. The V gene's germline CDR1 is MGHRA and CDR2 YSYEKL. CDR3 DNA sequence: TGCGCCAGCAGCCAAGAGGGGAGCTACACCTTC. It specifies CASSQEGSYTF.

This clonotype was observed at least ten times. The chain has TRBV9 and TRBJ1-4; 7 bases are a match to TRBD1. This CDR3 has 13 residues. CDR1 and CDR2 (germline): SGDLS, YYNGEE. V lost 4 bases and J lost 6; bases outside the gene matches: 3. The CDR3 loop reads CASSPGQDEKLFF. The DNA of the CDR3 is TGTGCCAGCAGCCCCGGACAGGATGAAAAACTGTTTTTT.

The rearrangement uses TRBV5-6 and TRBJ2-7; the D call may be TRBD1 or TRBD2 (5 bases each). This CDR3 is built from 15 residues. The germline CDR1 and CDR2 sequences are SGHDT and YYEEEE. Trimming stripped 5 bases from V and 2 bases from J, with 17 bases between. CDR3 loop: CASRPRGVKPYEQYF. The CDR3 DNA is TGTGCCAGCAGACCGAGAGGGGTTAAGCCCTACGAGCAGTACTTC.

As to this clonotype: A single base separates this from a much larger clone, so it may be a read error. The gene calls are TRBV11-2 and TRBJ1-2; D might be TRBD1 (5 bases). This CDR3 is built from 12 residues. Germline CDR1 reads SGHAT; CDR2 reads FQNNGV. CDR3 region: CASSRPGYGHTF. The CDR3 bases are TGTGCCAGCAGCCGTCCAGGGTATGGCCACACCTTC.

This clonotype occurred a few times. CDR3 coding DNA: TGCGCCAGCAGCCCAGGACAGGGGGTAGTGAACACTGAAGCTTTCTTT. It codes for CASSPGQGVVNTEAFF. V and J are TRBV5-1 and TRBJ1-1, with 10 bases that match TRBD1. CDR3 length: 16 amino acids. Germline CDR1 reads SGHRS; CDR2 reads YFSETQ. V was clipped by 4 bases and J by 0 bases; unmatched bases: 6.

The rearrangement links TRBV5-1 to TRBJ2-2; maybe TRBD1 (6 bases). V lost 0 bases and J 4 bases, leaving 16 bases between the germline ends. The CDR3 has 17 residues. The germline V gene has CDR1 SGHRS and CDR2 YFSETQ. CDR3 protein: CASSLDPNQGLTGELFF. The CDR3 DNA reads TGCGCCAGCAGCTTGGACCCTAACCAGGGGCTCACCGGGGAGCTGTTTTTT.

The chain has TRBV7-8 and TRBJ2-1; possibly TRBD2 for D (5 bases). Germline CDR1 SGHVS, CDR2 FQNEAQ. The V end was cut by 1 base, the J end by 8 bases, with 9 bases between. The CDR3 runs to 13 residues. The CDR3 reads CASSLELRDEQFF. The CDR3 nucleotides read TGTGCCAGCAGCTTAGAATTGCGGGATGAGCAGTTCTTC.

This chain uses TRBV27 with TRBJ2-6; a possible D gene is TRBD2 (6 bases). V gave up 6 bases and J gave up 6 bases, with 9 bases separating them. The CDR3 consists of 13 residues. Germline V gives CDR1 MNHEY, CDR2 SMNVEV (reference sequence). The CDR3 bases are TGTGCCAGCAGAAGGGAGGAGGCCAACGTCCTGACTTTC. Its protein is CASRREEANVLTF.

The chain joins TRBV6-1 to TRBJ2-1; TRBD1 is a possible D gene (7 bases). V was clipped by 4 bases and J by 9 bases, with 13 bases between them. The CDR3 loop spans 13 amino acids. Germline-derived CDR1 and CDR2 are MNHNS and SASEGT. In DNA, the CDR3 is TGTGCCAGCAGTGGACAGGGAGGTAGTGAGCAGTTCTTC. Translating it yields CASSGQGGSEQFF.

This clonotype was detected ten times or more. This chain links TRBV28 with TRBJ2-3; 7 bases are shared with TRBD2. V gave up 7 bases and J gave up 0 bases; unmatched junction bases: 4. Per the germline V gene, CDR1 is MDHEN and CDR2 is SYDVKM. The CDR3 has 14 amino acids. The CDR3 DNA is TGTGCCAGCACCTATAGCGGGAGCACAGATACGCAGTATTTT. Translated: CASTYSGSTDTQYF.

The rearrangement uses TRBV19 and TRBJ1-1, with D possibly being TRBD1 (5 bases). The CDR3 totals 14 residues. Germline CDR1 LNHDA, CDR2 SQIVND (reference sequence). Trimming cost V 2 bases and J 1 base, with 8 bases left between them. The CDR3 region has the DNA TGTGCCAGTAGTATACAGGGCCCGAACACTGAAGCTTTCTTT. Amino acids: CASSIQGPNTEAFF.

Remarks on this clonotype: The conserved closing phenylalanine or tryptophan is absent in this CDR3, likely reflecting a read error. V usage is TRBV11-2 and J usage is TRBJ2-2, with 14 positions matching TRBD2. V was clipped by 5 bases and J by 0 bases; unmatched bases: 5. The CDR3 loop spans 18 amino acids. CDR1 is SGHAT and CDR2 is FQNNGV in the germline V gene. CDR3 sequence reads: CASSQGLAGAANTGELFL. In DNA, the CDR3 is TGTGCCAGCAGCCAGGGACTAGCGGGGGCGGCGAACACCGGGGAGCTGTTTCTT.

This chain connects TRBV9 to TRBJ2-1; possibly TRBD1 or TRBD2 for D (5 bases each). This CDR3 has 17 residues. Germline lookup yields CDR1 SGDLS and CDR2 YYNGEE. V gave up 3 bases and J gave up 7 bases, with 23 bases separating them. The CDR3 sequence: CASSASKGPQKENEQFF. CDR3 nucleotide sequence: TGTGCCAGCAGCGCCTCGAAGGGACCGCAAAAGGAGAATGAGCAGTTCTTC.

This clonotype was detected many times. This sequence joins TRBV7-2 and TRBJ2-1; TRBD2 matches at 12 bases. The V segment lost 2 bases and the J segment 3 bases; nucleotides outside the gene matches: 20. This CDR3 is built from 22 residues. Germline assignment: CDR1 SGHTA and CDR2 FQGNSA. Here the CDR3 DNA reads TGTGCCAGCAGCTTATTCCCCTCGACTAGCGGGAGAATTGGGAGGTTCTACAATGAGCAGTTCTTC. It translates to CASSLFPSTSGRIGRFYNEQFF.

The table lists this clonotype with many counts. The rearrangement joins TRBV5-5 to TRBJ1-2, with 9 bases lining up with TRBD1. The germline CDR1 and CDR2 sequences are SGHKS and YYEKEE (reference sequence). The CDR3 is made up of 13 amino acids. With 5 bases clipped from V and 7 bases from J, the junction kept 6 bases outside the gene matches. The CDR3 reads CASRRGTGPGYTF. The CDR3 DNA follows: TGTGCCAGCAGACGGGGGACAGGGCCTGGCTACACCTTC.

This clonotype was observed many times. This sequence joins TRBV2 and TRBJ2-3; D is unresolved. The V gene's germline CDR1 is SNHLY and CDR2 FYNNEI. The V gene lost 6 bases and the J gene lost 5 bases, with 18 bases spanning the gap. The CDR3 sequence is 15 residues long. CDR3: CASRTTTQSLDTQYF. The CDR3 region has the DNA TGTGCCAGCAGAACCACAACCCAATCCCTAGATACGCAGTATTTT.

This clonotype was counted at least ten times. This chain's CDR3 is CASSEGRTSGSHTDTQYF. For the CDR3, the DNA is TGTGCCAGCAGTGAAGGTAGAACTAGCGGGAGTCACACAGATACGCAGTATTTT. This chain uses TRBV2 with TRBJ2-3, with 11 positions matching TRBD2. The germline V gene has CDR1 SNHLY and CDR2 FYNNEI. V lost 1 base, J lost 2 bases, and 8 bases stayed unmatched. The CDR3 has 18 amino acids.

This chain joins TRBV4-1 and TRBJ1-3; D gene uncertain. The CDR3 is made up of 15 amino acids. From germline, CDR1 is MGHRA and CDR2 YSYEKL. The V end lost 1 base, the J end lost 6 bases, and 13 bases lay between the germline ends. CDR3 amino acids: CASSQVFVSANTIYF. The DNA of the CDR3 is TGCGCCAGCAGCCAAGTTTTTGTATCGGCAAACACCATATATTTT.